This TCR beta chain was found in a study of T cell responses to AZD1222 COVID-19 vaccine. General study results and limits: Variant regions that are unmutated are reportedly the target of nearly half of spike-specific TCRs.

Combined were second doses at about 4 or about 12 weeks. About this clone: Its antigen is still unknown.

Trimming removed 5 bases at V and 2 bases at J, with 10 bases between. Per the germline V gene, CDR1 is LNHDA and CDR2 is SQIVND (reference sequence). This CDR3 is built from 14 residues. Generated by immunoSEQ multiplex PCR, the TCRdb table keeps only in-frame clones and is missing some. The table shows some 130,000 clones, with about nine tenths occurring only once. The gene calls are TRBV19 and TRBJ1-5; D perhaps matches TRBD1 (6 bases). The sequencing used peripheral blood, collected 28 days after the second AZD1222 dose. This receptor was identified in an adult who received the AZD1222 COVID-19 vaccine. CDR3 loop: CASSSRQGNQPQHF. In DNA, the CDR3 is TGTGCCAGTAGTTCCCGACAGGGCAATCAGCCCCAGCATTTT.